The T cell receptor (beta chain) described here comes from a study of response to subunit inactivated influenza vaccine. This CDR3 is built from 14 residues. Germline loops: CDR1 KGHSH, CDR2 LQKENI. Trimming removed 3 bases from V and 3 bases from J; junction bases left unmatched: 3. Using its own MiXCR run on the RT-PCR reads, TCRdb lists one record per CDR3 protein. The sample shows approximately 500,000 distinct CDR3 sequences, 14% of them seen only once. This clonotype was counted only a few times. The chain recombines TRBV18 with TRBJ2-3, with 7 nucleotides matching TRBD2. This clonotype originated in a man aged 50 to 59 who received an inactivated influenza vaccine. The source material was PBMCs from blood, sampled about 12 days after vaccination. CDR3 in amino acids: CASSPLAATDTQYF. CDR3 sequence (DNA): TGTGCCAGCTCACCGCTAGCGGCGACAGATACGCAGTATTTT.